These 10 T cell receptor beta chains were sequenced from one sample in a study of shared clonotypes between healthy human individuals. TCRdb's copy holds only in-frame clones and misses some; the assay was immunoSEQ multiplex PCR. The sample holds roughly 2,300,000 clones, 85% to 95% seen once. Sequenced material: naive CD4+ T cells from PBMCs. Subset specified: CD45RA+ positively selected. All receptors come from a man aged 18 to 35 in good health. Some clones in this sample may be carry-over from other donors' samples.

V is TRBV5-1 and J is TRBJ2-3; TRBD2 matches at 13 bases. Germline V gene sequence: CDR1 SGHRS, CDR2 YFSETQ. The length of the CDR3 is 18 residues. The V segment lost 3 bases and the J segment 0 bases; nucleotides outside the gene matches: 7. This CDR3 reads CASSSGLAGAASTDTQYF. CDR3 sequence (DNA): TGCGCCAGCAGCTCCGGACTAGCGGGGGCTGCTAGCACAGATACGCAGTATTTT. The whole variable domain, remainder taken from reference TRBV5-1 and TRBJ2-3, is KAGVTQTPRYLIKTRGQQVTLSCSPISGHRSVSWYQQTPGQGLQFLFEYFSETQRNKGNFPGRFSGRQFSNSRSEMNVSTLELGDSALYLCASSSGLAGAASTDTQYFGPGTRLTVL.

The rearrangement links TRBV7-3 to TRBJ1-2; 10 bases match TRBD1. Trimming took 5 bases from V and 8 from J; bases not matched to a gene: 17. This CDR3 is 17 amino acids long. From germline, CDR1 is SGHTA and CDR2 FQGTGA. The CDR3 region has the DNA TGTGCCAGCAGCCCAGGGGCATGGGACAGGGGCCCTGACGGCTACACCTTC. Amino acid sequence: CASSPGAWDRGPDGYTF.

This clone was counted a single time. V and J are TRBV5-6 and TRBJ1-1, with TRBD1 matching 9 bases. V trimming: 4 bases; J trimming: 1 base; junction bases outside the gene matches: 5. Germline V gives CDR1 SGHDT, CDR2 YYEEEE. This CDR3 contains 15 residues. The CDR3 is CASSVGQGPNTEAFF. The CDR3 DNA follows: TGTGCCAGCAGCGTGGGACAGGGACCGAACACTGAAGCTTTCTTT.

The J gene is TRBJ1-1, the V gene TRBV5-1; D perhaps matches TRBD1 (5 bases). V shed 1 base and J shed 4 bases, with 11 bases lying between them. Per the germline V gene, CDR1 is SGHRS and CDR2 is YFSETQ. This CDR3 region has 14 residues. CDR3 sequence (DNA): TGCGCCAGCAGCTTGACGGGTAGGGGCACTGAAGCTTTCTTT. Protein product: CASSLTGRGTEAFF.

This clone was seen a few times. This specimen includes other DNA sequences encoding the same CDR3. This rearrangement joins TRBV30 to TRBJ2-2; no clear D. Per germline, CDR1 GTSNPN and CDR2 SVGIG (reference sequence). V was shortened by 0 bases and J by 6 bases, with 5 bases between the two germline ends. The CDR3 loop spans 12 amino acids. The DNA for the CDR3 is TGTGCCTGGAGTGTATTCCCCGGGGAGCTGTTTTTT. It is translated as CAWSVFPGELFF.

J is TRBJ2-7 and V is TRBV7-2, with TRBD1 matching over 8 bases. The CDR3 is 15 amino acids. Per germline, CDR1 SGHTA and CDR2 FQGNSA. The V and J ends lost 2 bases and 7 bases, in that order; junction bases with no gene match: 10. The CDR3 region has the DNA TGTGCCAGCAGCTTATTCCCCCAGGGGGCATGGGAGCAGTACTTC. Translation: CASSLFPQGAWEQYF. Full variable domain (rest looked up from reference TRBV7-2 and TRBJ2-7): GAGVSQSPSNKVTEKGKDVELRCDPISGHTALYWYRQSLGQGLEFLIYFQGNSAPDKSGLPSDRFSAERTGGSVSTLTIQRTQQEDSAVYLCASSLFPQGAWEQYFGPGTRLTVT.

This clone appeared a few times. V gene TRBV2 combines with J gene TRBJ1-2; perhaps TRBD1 as D (5 bases). The CDR3 sequence is 13 residues long. Trimming removed 5 bases at V and 3 bases at J, with 10 bases between. Looked up from germline, CDR1 is SNHLY and CDR2 is FYNNEI. The CDR3 DNA reads as TGTGCCAGCAGTCAGGGAAACGACTATGGCTACACCTTC. It translates to CASSQGNDYGYTF. Complete variable domain (other parts from reference TRBV2 and TRBJ1-2): EPEVTQTPSHQVTQMGQEVILRCVPISNHLYFYWYRQILGQKVEFLVSFYNNEISEKSEIFDDQFSVERPDGSNFTLKIRSTKLEDSAMYFCASSQGNDYGYTFGSGTRLTVV.

This rearrangement joins TRBV11-3 to TRBJ2-3; the D gene is possibly TRBD1 (6 bases). The germline CDR1 and CDR2 sequences are SGHNT and YENEEA. The length of the CDR3 is 14 residues. With 3 bases removed from V and 8 bases from J, the gap between germline ends came to 15 bases. This chain's CDR3 is CASSLGERGGTQYF. The CDR3 nucleotides read TGTGCCAGCAGCTTGGGAGAGCGAGGGGGTACGCAGTATTTT.

With regard to this clone: Other DNA sequences from this sample encode an identical CDR3 as well. This chain connects TRBV18 to TRBJ1-5, with D unresolved. Trimming stripped 1 base from V and 1 base from J, with 5 bases between. Germline V lookup: CDR1 KGHSH, CDR2 LQKENI. The CDR3 extends over 14 amino acids. The CDR3 DNA reads as TGTGCCAGCTCACCACTCGACAGCAATCAGCCCCAGCATTTT. It translates to CASSPLDSNQPQHF.

This sequence joins TRBV6-1 and TRBJ2-7, with D perhaps matching TRBD1 or TRBD2 (5 bases each). V dropped 0 bases and J dropped 2 bases, with 26 bases sitting between them. The CDR3 is made up of 20 amino acids. CDR1 and CDR2 from the germline V gene are MNHNS and SASEGT. CDR3 loop: CASSEAVWAGHSSRAYEQYF. CDR3 nucleotide sequence: TGTGCCAGCAGTGAAGCCGTCTGGGCAGGGCATTCTAGCCGAGCCTACGAGCAGTACTTC.